One T cell receptor (beta chain) is described in this entry. PCR primers comprised 60 Vbeta and 13 Jbeta primers. This table comes from immunoSEQ multiplex PCR, and its TCRdb copy is limited to in-frame clones, with some not included. The data hold about 140,000 clones, with around 80% observed a single time. The data were obtained in a study of cytomegalovirus exposure and HLA in healthy donors. The CDR3 runs 14 residues. Germline V gene sequence: CDR1 MDHEN, CDR2 SYDVKM. The genes are TRBV28 and TRBJ2-5; 9 nucleotides agree with TRBD1. With the DNA end fitting TRBJ2-7 better, the J assignment may be wrong. The clonotype originates from a woman in her thirties or forties in good health and CMV-seronegative. The sample consisted of PBMCs. CDR3 region: CASTKQGAGGEQYF. The CDR3 bases are TGTGCCAGCACCAAACAGGGGGCAGGTGGCGAGCAGTACTTC.